These 29 T cell receptor beta chains were sequenced from one sample in a study of radiation and T cells in renal cell carcinoma. Assay used: immunoSEQ multiplex PCR; TCRdb lists only in-frame clones, some missing. The table records around 180,000 clones, 88% of them present only once. Time point noted: blood 4 weeks post-SBRT, at nephrectomy. Treatment noted: 15 Gy SBRT to primary tumor, nephrectomy 4 weeks later. Sample: blood, taken from a patient whose treatment included radiotherapy and nephrectomy. The receptors here all came from a woman aged 45-65 years with renal cell carcinoma.

This chain uses TRBV7-9 with TRBJ2-7; D not certain. The CDR3 has 12 residues. In germline, CDR1 is SEHNR, CDR2 FQNEAQ (reference sequence). Trimming removed 0 bases from V and 7 bases from J, with 7 bases in between. In DNA form, the CDR3 reads TGTGCCAGCAGCTTAGCGGCTCGGGAGCAGTACTTC. It translates to CASSLAAREQYF.

The chain links TRBV6-5 to TRBJ1-2; D is unclear. Germline CDR1 MNHEY, CDR2 SVGAGI. The CDR3 runs 15 residues. V was cut by 0 bases and J by 1 base, with 9 bases left in between. The DNA for the CDR3 is TGTGCCAGCAGTTACTCGGGCTGGGATAACTATGGCTACACCTTC. As protein: CASSYSGWDNYGYTF.

This clone was recorded once. The chain couples TRBV5-1 to TRBJ1-1; no clear D. Germline values: CDR1 SGHRS, CDR2 YFSETQ. The V end was cut by 4 bases, the J end by 5 bases, with 9 bases between. This CDR3 has 12 residues. The CDR3 loop reads CASSTGGTEAFF. The CDR3 nucleotides are TGCGCCAGCAGCACCGGAGGGACTGAAGCTTTCTTT.

The chain joins TRBV2 to TRBJ1-6; no clear D. Germline lookup yields CDR1 SNHLY and CDR2 FYNNEI. This CDR3 spans 12 amino acids. V was shortened by 5 bases and J by 14 bases, with 13 bases between the two germline ends. Here the CDR3 DNA reads TGTGCCAGCAGTCCCGGGGTCAGCACCCTCCACTTT. It codes for CASSPGVSTLHF.

The rearrangement uses TRBV9 and TRBJ2-5; D remains ambiguous. Germline CDR1 and CDR2: SGDLS and YYNGEE. CDR3 length equals 16 residues. Trimming cost V 0 bases and J 5 bases, with 17 bases left between them. DNA for the CDR3: TGTGCCAGCAGCGTAGGACGAACCTATACTGGGGAGACCCAGTACTTC. Translating it yields CASSVGRTYTGETQYF.

V gene TRBV7-3 combines with J gene TRBJ2-2; the D call may be TRBD1 or TRBD2 (5 bases each). CDR1 is SGHTA and CDR2 is FQGTGA in the germline V gene. The CDR3 extends over 16 amino acids. V gave up 5 bases and J gave up 2 bases, with 15 bases separating them. CDR3 protein: CASSAQPGPNTGELFF. The CDR3 coding sequence is TGTGCCAGCAGCGCACAACCGGGACCTAACACCGGGGAGCTGTTTTTT.

The chain couples TRBV6-1 to TRBJ2-3, with 8 bases that match TRBD2. CDR1 and CDR2 from the germline V gene are MNHNS and SASEGT. CDR3 length: 16 residues. With 2 bases clipped from V and 1 base from J, the junction kept 5 bases outside the gene matches. DNA of the CDR3: TGTGCCAGCAGTGAAACGATTAGCGGGGGCACAGATACGCAGTATTTT. Protein product: CASSETISGGTDTQYF.

The chain has TRBV11-2 and TRBJ1-1, with D maybe TRBD1 (6 bases). The CDR3 contains 14 residues. Trimming removed 0 bases from V and 3 bases from J, with 8 bases in between. CDR1 and CDR2 from the germline V gene are SGHAT and FQNNGV. CDR3 protein: CASSLEQGYTEAFF. The CDR3 coding sequence is TGTGCCAGCAGCTTAGAACAGGGATACACTGAAGCTTTCTTT.

The DNA for the CDR3 is TGCGCCAGCAAGCGCGGGGGGGCTGGCATGGGCACAGATACGCAGTATTTT. This encodes CASKRGGAGMGTDTQYF. V usage is TRBV4-1 and J usage is TRBJ2-3; 9 nucleotides match TRBD2. CDR3 length: 17 residues. The V gene's germline CDR1 is MGHRA and CDR2 YSYEKL. The trim removed 7 bases at V and 1 base at J, leaving 12 bases unmatched.

V usage is TRBV18 and J usage is TRBJ1-6, with no clear D. CDR1 and CDR2 from the germline V gene are KGHSH and LQKENI. V gave up 3 bases and J gave up 7 bases, with 13 bases separating them. CDR3 size: 15 residues. CDR3: CASSPDGVGNSPLHF. In nucleotides, the CDR3 is TGTGCCAGCTCACCGGATGGGGTAGGCAATTCACCCCTCCACTTT. Based on the CDR3 plus reference TRBV18 and TRBJ1-6, the full variable domain is NAGVMQNPRHLVRRRGQEARLRCSPMKGHSHVYWYRQLPEEGLKFMVYLQKENIIDESGMPKERFSAEFPKEGPSILRIQQVVRGDSAAYFCASSPDGVGNSPLHFGNGTRLTVT.

The J gene is TRBJ1-1, the V gene TRBV25-1; tentatively, D is TRBD1 (5 bases). V shed 3 bases and J shed 1 base, with 12 bases lying between them. Germline assignment: CDR1 MGHDK and CDR2 SYGVNS. This CDR3 contains 15 residues. The CDR3 nucleotides read TGTGCCAGCAGTGAGCCGGGACCTAAGAACACTGAAGCTTTCTTT. Its protein is CASSEPGPKNTEAFF.

The chain joins TRBV30 to TRBJ1-1, with D hard to call. CDR1 is GTSNPN, CDR2 SVGIG, per germline (reference sequence). Trimming took off 0 bases at V and 4 bases at J, with 15 bases between the two ends. CDR3 length: 15 amino acids. CDR3 nucleotides: TGTGCCTGGAGTGTAGACGGCCGCCTTGGCACTGAAGCTTTCTTT. Translated: CAWSVDGRLGTEAFF.

The gene calls are TRBV7-2 and TRBJ2-5; D ambiguous. The CDR3 is made up of 11 amino acids. Germline CDR1 reads SGHTA; CDR2 reads FQGNSA. The germline V and J ends were trimmed by 4 bases and 5 bases, with 5 bases remaining between them. The CDR3 reads CASSSGETQYF. CDR3 in DNA: TGTGCCAGCAGCTCCGGGGAGACCCAGTACTTC.

The chain couples TRBV19 to TRBJ2-1; no reliable D call. CDR1 is LNHDA and CDR2 is SQIVND in the germline V gene (reference sequence). The CDR3 sequence is 14 residues long. V lost 1 base and J 5 bases, leaving 9 bases between the germline ends. CDR3 region: CASSIVGSHNEQFF. The CDR3 DNA follows: TGTGCCAGTAGTATAGTGGGCAGTCACAATGAGCAGTTCTTC.

This rearrangement joins TRBV5-1 to TRBJ1-1, with 9 bases identical to TRBD1. From germline, CDR1 is SGHRS and CDR2 YFSETQ. This CDR3 contains 15 residues. Trimming cost V 5 bases and J 5 bases; bases outside gene matches: 10. The CDR3 reads CASSHTGGRRTEAFF. In DNA, the CDR3 is TGCGCCAGCAGTCATACAGGGGGCCGTCGGACTGAAGCTTTCTTT.

The V and J genes are TRBV7-2 and TRBJ1-6; TRBD1 matches at 9 bases. Germline V gene sequence: CDR1 SGHTA, CDR2 FQGNSA. V trimming: 5 bases; J trimming: 7 bases; junction bases outside the gene matches: 9. The CDR3 runs 16 residues. The DNA of the CDR3 is TGTGCCAGCAGCCTGATAACAGGGGGCTCAAATTCACCCCTCCACTTT. Protein sequence: CASSLITGGSNSPLHF.

For this clone: This same CDR3 is encoded by further DNA sequences in the sample. V and J are TRBV6-6 and TRBJ1-1; D gene uncertain. The CDR3 length is 14 residues. Trimming removed 5 bases at V and 0 bases at J, with 10 bases between. CDR1 is MNHNY and CDR2 is SVGAGI in the germline V gene (reference sequence). The CDR3 sequence: CASSPGSMNTEAFF. The CDR3 nucleotides read TGTGCCAGCAGTCCCGGGAGCATGAACACTGAAGCTTTCTTT.

The chain has TRBV13 and TRBJ2-1, with 7 nucleotides matching TRBD1. V was pared by 5 bases and J by 3 bases, with 4 bases of the junction left unmatched. CDR1 and CDR2 (germline): PRHDT, FYEKMQ (reference sequence). The CDR3 has 14 amino acids. The DNA of the CDR3 is TGTGCCAGCAGCGCGCGACAGGGCTACAATGAGCAGTTCTTC. Amino acids: CASSARQGYNEQFF. Full variable domain (rest looked up from reference TRBV13 and TRBJ2-1): AAGVIQSPRHLIKEKRETATLKCYPIPRHDTVYWYQQGPGQDPQFLISFYEKMQSDKGSIPDRFSAQQFSDYHSELNMSSLELGDSALYFCASSARQGYNEQFFGPGTRLTVL.

The genes are TRBV7-3 and TRBJ1-1, with 8 bases lining up with TRBD1. The CDR3 has 13 amino acids. V dropped 5 bases and J dropped 4; count of bases not matched to a gene: 3. Germline assignment: CDR1 SGHTA and CDR2 FQGTGA. Here the CDR3 DNA reads TGTGCCAGCAGCCCACAGGGGGGCACTGAAGCTTTCTTT. This translates into CASSPQGGTEAFF. Using reference TRBV7-3 and TRBJ1-1 for the parts outside the CDR3, the full variable domain is GAGVSQTPSNKVTEKGKYVELRCDPISGHTALYWYRQSLGQGPEFLIYFQGTGAADDSGLPNDRFFAVRPEGSVSTLKIQRTERGDSAVYLCASSPQGGTEAFFGQGTRLTVV.

V gene TRBV7-9 combines with J gene TRBJ2-5; 10 nucleotides agree with TRBD2. The CDR3 spans 18 residues. V gave up 3 bases and J gave up 1 base; unmatched junction bases: 11. Germline CDR1 SEHNR, CDR2 FQNEAQ (reference sequence). This CDR3 is CASSFGLAGASPQETQYF. The CDR3 DNA is TGTGCCAGCAGCTTCGGGCTAGCGGGGGCCTCTCCCCAAGAGACCCAGTACTTC.

The gene calls are TRBV19 and TRBJ1-3, with D uncertain. The germline V gene has CDR1 LNHDA and CDR2 SQIVND (reference sequence). This CDR3 spans 14 amino acids. The ends were cut back, 6 bases at V and 0 bases at J, with 9 bases in the middle. CDR3 DNA sequence: TGTGCCAGTAGGAGTGTGAGCTCTGGAAACACCATATATTTT. Its translation: CASRSVSSGNTIYF.

V and J are TRBV5-1 and TRBJ1-1, with D possibly TRBD1 on 5 matching bases. Germline V gene sequence: CDR1 SGHRS, CDR2 YFSETQ. The CDR3 runs 15 residues. Trimming stripped 0 bases from V and 5 bases from J, with 14 bases between. The CDR3 nucleotides are TGCGCCAGCAGCTTGGATGGGCAGGGAGGAACTGAAGCTTTCTTT. As protein: CASSLDGQGGTEAFF.

The gene calls are TRBV5-1 and TRBJ2-3, with 7 bases lining up with TRBD1. In germline, CDR1 is SGHRS, CDR2 YFSETQ. J gave up 0 bases and V 1 base, and 5 bases lay outside the gene matches. The CDR3 is made up of 16 amino acids. The CDR3: CASSLLTGQSTDTQYF. CDR3 nucleotides: TGCGCCAGCAGCTTGCTTACGGGACAGAGCACAGATACGCAGTATTTT.

J is TRBJ2-7 and V is TRBV7-3; D remains ambiguous. V lost 5 bases, J lost 0 bases, and 11 bases lay in between. This CDR3 comprises 14 residues. Germline loops: CDR1 SGHTA, CDR2 FQGTGA. CDR3 region: CASSLGPFSYEQYF. CDR3 nucleotide sequence: TGTGCCAGCAGCCTCGGTCCGTTCTCCTACGAGCAGTACTTC. Full variable domain (remainder filled in from reference TRBV7-3 and TRBJ2-7): GAGVSQTPSNKVTEKGKYVELRCDPISGHTALYWYRQSLGQGPEFLIYFQGTGAADDSGLPNDRFFAVRPEGSVSTLKIQRTERGDSAVYLCASSLGPFSYEQYFGPGTRLTVT.

The V gene is TRBV7-8, the J gene TRBJ2-1; 8 bases align to TRBD1. The J segment lost 10 bases and the V segment lost 5 bases, leaving 7 bases of the junction unmatched. Looked up from germline, CDR1 is SGHVS and CDR2 is FQNEAQ. The CDR3 consists of 13 residues. Here the CDR3 reads CASSPGQGSEQFF. DNA of the CDR3: TGTGCCAGCAGCCCCGGACAGGGTTCCGAGCAGTTCTTC. Full variable domain (remainder filled in from reference TRBV7-8 and TRBJ2-1): GAGVSQSPRYKVAKRGQDVALRCDPISGHVSLFWYQQALGQGPEFLTYFQNEAQLDKSGLPSDRFFAERPEGSVSTLKIQRTQQEDSAVYLCASSPGQGSEQFFGPGTRLTVL.

The gene calls are TRBV9 and TRBJ1-6; perhaps TRBD1 as D (5 bases). With 2 bases removed from V and 0 bases from J, the gap between germline ends came to 6 bases. CDR1 and CDR2 (germline): SGDLS, YYNGEE. CDR3 length: 15 amino acids. The CDR3 bases are TGTGCCAGCAGCGTCGACAGCTCCTATAATTCACCCCTCCACTTT. The encoded protein is CASSVDSSYNSPLHF.

The V and J genes are TRBV7-9 and TRBJ1-6, with TRBD1 matching 8 bases. After removal of 5 bases from V and 9 bases from J, the junction contained 3 bases not matched to a gene. The germline V gene encodes CDR1 SEHNR and CDR2 FQNEAQ (reference sequence). The CDR3 loop spans 13 amino acids. The CDR3 DNA sequence: TGTGCCAGCAGCCCCGACAGGGGTTCACCCCTCCACTTT. Residues: CASSPDRGSPLHF.

The chain is built from TRBV19 and TRBJ1-4, with D perhaps TRBD1 (6 bases). CDR3 length equals 13 residues. Germline CDR1 and CDR2: LNHDA and SQIVND (reference sequence). The V and J ends lost 4 bases and 7 bases respectively, with 10 bases between them. CDR3 nucleotides: TGTGCCAGTAGTAGCCACAGGGCTGAAAAACTGTTTTTT. It specifies CASSSHRAEKLFF. The full variable domain, its missing parts supplied by reference TRBV19 and TRBJ1-4, is DGGITQSPKYLFRKEGQNVTLSCEQNLNHDAMYWYRQDPGQGLRLIYYSQIVNDFQKGDIAEGYSVSREKKESFPLTVTSAQKNPTAFYLCASSSHRAEKLFFGSGTQLSVL.

The table lists this clone with a few counts. J is TRBJ2-4 and V is TRBV5-6; tentative D call: TRBD2 (6 bases). The CDR3 sequence is 14 residues long. Per germline, CDR1 SGHDT and CDR2 YYEEEE. Trimming left V 7 bases short and J 3 bases short, with 14 bases between. DNA for the CDR3: TGTGCCAGCCGCCCGCGGGGCATCAAAAACATTCAGTACTTC. Encoded protein: CASRPRGIKNIQYF.